This TCR beta chain was recorded in a study of blood T cell repertoires in COVID-19. Study as a whole: T cells, B-cell-depleted T cells, or PBMCs provided the cDNA or gDNA that served as material.

Study processing details: Estimates of nucleated cell counts were drawn from the amplification of reference gene primers. The assay was immunoSEQ multiplex PCR, and TCRdb's table has in-frame clones only and misses some. V and J calls and clone size are copied from that table; D and trimming were computed from the DNA. The profile shows 140,000 to 150,000 clones, over 75% of them singletons. This CDR3 has 15 residues. Germline CDR1 reads MNHNS; CDR2 reads SASEGT. Trimming took 1 base from V and 2 from J, leaving 9 bases between them. In its sample, this clone was seen once. V gene TRBV6-1 combines with J gene TRBJ1-3; D perhaps matches TRBD1 (6 bases). The sequence derives from a woman aged 55-70 years with COVID-19, enrolled during active disease. Specimen: peripheral blood. CDR3 nucleotide sequence: TGTGCCAGCAGTGAAGATCCAGGGGCTGGAAACACCATATATTTT. Protein sequence: CASSEDPGAGNTIYF.